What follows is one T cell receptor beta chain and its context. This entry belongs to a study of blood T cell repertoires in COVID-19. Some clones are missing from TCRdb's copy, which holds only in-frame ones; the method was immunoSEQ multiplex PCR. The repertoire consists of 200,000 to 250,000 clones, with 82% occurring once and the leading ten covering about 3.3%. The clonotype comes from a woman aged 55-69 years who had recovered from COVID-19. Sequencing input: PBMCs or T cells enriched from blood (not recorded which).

The CDR3 reads CASSRVTGTEAFF. CDR3 coding DNA: TGTGCCAGCAGCCGTGTGACGGGGACTGAAGCTTTCTTT. The chain is built from TRBV11-3 and TRBJ1-1; no clear D gene. The germline gives CDR1 SGHNT, CDR2 YENEEA. This CDR3 is 13 amino acids long. V lost 5 bases and J 5 bases, leaving 12 bases between the germline ends.